Below are 11 T cell receptor beta chains sequenced from a single sample in a study of Graves' ophthalmopathy and Graves' hyperthyroidism. Beta-chain TCR CDR3 regions were amplified from RNA transcripts. RT-PCR with HTBI primers came first, then second-round multiplex PCR. In TCRdb, the multiplex PCR reads were re-called with MiXCR into one record per CDR3 protein. The sample has hundreds of thousands of distinct CDR3 sequences, 22% seen once. Sequenced material: peripheral blood. The receptors come from a woman younger than 35 with stable Graves' hyperthyroidism. Some clones in this sample may be carry-over from other donors' samples.

This rearrangement joins TRBV11-2 to TRBJ1-5; D possibly corresponds to TRBD1 (5 bases). This CDR3 spans 16 amino acids. The V end was cut by 1 base, the J end by 2 bases, with 12 bases between. CDR1 is SGHAT, CDR2 FQNNGV, per germline. CDR3 sequence: CASSLGQWGGNQPQHF. CDR3 DNA sequence: TGTGCCAGCAGCTTAGGACAGTGGGGGGGCAATCAGCCCCAGCATTTT.

This chain links TRBV11-2 with TRBJ2-7; a weak D match, TRBD2 (7 bases). CDR3 length: 17 amino acids. Germline CDR1 is SGHAT and CDR2 is FQNNGV. V was pared by 0 bases and J by 2 bases, with 17 bases between. The CDR3 coding sequence is TGTGCCAGCAGCTTAGAGGGGGGGCACCCTGGAGCCTACGAGCAGTACTTC. Its protein product is CASSLEGGHPGAYEQYF.

V is TRBV2 and J is TRBJ2-5; 11 bases agree with TRBD1. The V and J ends lost 6 bases and 1 base, in that order; junction bases with no gene match: 4. Looked up from germline, CDR1 is SNHLY and CDR2 is FYNNEI. The CDR3 runs 15 residues. The chain's CDR3 is CASRAGQGAQETQYF. Here the CDR3 DNA reads TGTGCCAGCAGAGCAGGACAGGGGGCCCAAGAGACCCAGTACTTC.

V gene TRBV7-3 combines with J gene TRBJ1-2, with a tentative D call TRBD1 (5 bases). The CDR3 covers 13 residues. Germline CDR1 is SGHTA and CDR2 is FQGTGA. Trimming cost V 8 bases and J 3 bases, with 13 bases left between them. In DNA form, the CDR3 reads TGTGCCAGCCAGACCGGGACGGACTATGGCTACACCTTC. Translating gives CASQTGTDYGYTF.

This clonotype appeared many times. The V gene is TRBV20-1, the J gene TRBJ2-2; the D is unclear. The germline CDR1 and CDR2 sequences are DFQATT and SNEGSKA (reference sequence). The V gene lost 3 bases and the J gene lost 6 bases, with 11 bases spanning the gap. CDR3 length: 13 residues. CDR3 coding DNA: TGCAGTGCTAGGCCCCCCCGGCCCGGGGAGCTGTTTTTT. Translated: CSARPPRPGELFF.

This clonotype was seen ten or more times. A junction end diverges from the germline sequence, so it may reflect a read error. This rearrangement joins TRBV12-3 or TRBV12-4 to TRBJ1-2; D is unclear. CDR3 size: 11 residues. The CDR3 DNA sequence: TGTGCCAGCAGTTTTGACACTGGCTACGCCTTC. It specifies CASSFDTGYAF.

This clonotype was observed many times. The rearrangement joins TRBV28 to TRBJ2-4, with D maybe TRBD2 (5 bases). This CDR3 has 16 residues. The V and J ends lost 3 bases and 0 bases respectively, with 12 bases between them. CDR1 is MDHEN, CDR2 SYDVKM, per germline. The CDR3 DNA reads as TGTGCCAGCAGTTTCGGGGAAAGTTTAGCCAAAAACATTCAGTACTTC. The encoded protein is CASSFGESLAKNIQYF.

This clonotype has ten or more counts. The chain carries TRBV30 and TRBJ2-2, with 8 bases that match TRBD1. Per germline, CDR1 GTSNPN and CDR2 SVGIG (reference sequence). The V and J ends lost 0 bases and 7 bases, in that order; junction bases with no gene match: 7. The CDR3 length is 15 residues. CDR3 in amino acids: CAWSVLSGGGGELFF. For the CDR3, the DNA is TGTGCCTGGAGTGTCTTATCAGGGGGCGGCGGGGAGCTGTTTTTT.

This clonotype was counted between two and nine times. V and J are TRBV12-3 or TRBV12-4 and TRBJ2-7; perhaps TRBD2 as D (6 bases). Deletions cut 5 bases from V and 0 bases from J, with 14 bases between. This CDR3 region has 15 residues. CDR3 region: CASSRSGLSSYEQYF. DNA for the CDR3: TGTGCCAGCAGTCGCAGCGGGTTGAGCTCCTACGAGCAGTACTTC.

Many counts were recorded for this clonotype. V gene TRBV7-3 combines with J gene TRBJ1-1; possibly TRBD1 for D (6 bases). Trimming removed 7 bases from V and 2 bases from J, with 11 bases in between. The germline V gene encodes CDR1 SGHTA and CDR2 FQGTGA. The CDR3 has 13 residues. In DNA, the CDR3 is TGTGCCAGCAAAGGACAGTCTAACACTGAAGCTTTCTTT. This sequence encodes CASKGQSNTEAFF.

The J gene is TRBJ2-5, the V gene TRBV11-2; TRBD1 agrees at 7 bases. With 0 bases clipped from V and 9 bases from J, the junction kept 10 bases outside the gene matches. This CDR3 comprises 15 residues. CDR1 and CDR2 (germline): SGHAT, FQNNGV. CDR3 nucleotide sequence: TGTGCCAGCAGCTTAGAAACAGGGGATGGACAGGCCCAGTACTTC. It is translated as CASSLETGDGQAQYF.